The 14 T cell receptor beta chains in this list originate from one sample, sequenced in a study of blood T cell repertoires in COVID-19. Using immunoSEQ multiplex PCR, the repertoire was profiled, and TCRdb retains in-frame clones only, with some absent. The table includes 100,000 to 150,000 clones, 69% detected once. Sequencing was performed on peripheral blood. The receptor set was obtained from a woman in her 70s with acute or convalescent COVID-19.

This clone was observed a few times. The V gene is TRBV5-6, the J gene TRBJ1-1; 7 positions match TRBD1. Germline CDR1 SGHDT, CDR2 YYEEEE. V shed 4 bases, J shed 0 bases, and the junction held 9 bases outside the gene matches. There are 16 residues in the CDR3. The CDR3 nucleotides read TGTGCCAGCAGCCTCACAGGGGTCCCTATGAACACTGAAGCTTTCTTT. As protein: CASSLTGVPMNTEAFF.

This chain links TRBV28 with TRBJ2-1, with a tentative D call TRBD2 (6 bases). With 6 bases removed from V and 12 bases from J, the gap between germline ends came to 21 bases. CDR1 is MDHEN, CDR2 SYDVKM, per germline. The CDR3 has 14 amino acids. In nucleotides, the CDR3 is TGTGCCAGCAGCCCGGGGGACGAGATAGGTCGGCAGTTCTTC. Translated, it gives CASSPGDEIGRQFF.

The rearrangement joins TRBV3-1 (or the pseudogene TRBV3-2) to TRBJ2-2; TRBD2 is a possible D gene (6 bases). The CDR3 consists of 15 residues. The V gene's germline CDR1 is LGHDT and CDR2 YNNKEL (reference sequence). With 4 bases removed from V and 4 bases from J, the gap between germline ends came to 13 bases. Written as DNA, the CDR3 is TGTGCCAGCAGCCTCGCTGGGACTTTCACCGGGGAGCTGTTTTTT. Its translation is CASSLAGTFTGELFF.

V gene TRBV2 combines with J gene TRBJ1-6; D may be TRBD1 (6 bases). The V end was cut by 7 bases, the J end by 10 bases, with 14 bases between. Germline V gene data show CDR1 as SNHLY and CDR2 as FYNNEI. The CDR3 sequence is 13 residues long. This CDR3 reads CASTMTGSSPLHF. The CDR3 bases are TGTGCCAGCACCATGACAGGATCATCACCCCTCCACTTT.

The chain carries TRBV28 and TRBJ1-1, with D unresolved. Deletions cut 1 base from V and 3 bases from J, with 6 bases between. This CDR3 contains 13 residues. Germline CDR1 is MDHEN and CDR2 is SYDVKM. CDR3 DNA sequence: TGTGCCAGCAGTTTATATGGGCACACTGAAGCTTTCTTT. Translated: CASSLYGHTEAFF.

The V call is TRBV10-2, the J call TRBJ1-1, with D possibly matching TRBD1 (6 bases). Trimming cost V 8 bases and J 4 bases, with 14 bases left between them. This CDR3 contains 13 residues. Germline V gene lookup returns CDR1 WSHSY and CDR2 SAAADI. CDR3 sequence (DNA): TGCGCCAGCCTGTTTAGGGGGGGCACTGAAGCTTTCTTT. Translated, it gives CASLFRGGTEAFF.

J is TRBJ1-3 and V is TRBV3-1 (or the pseudogene TRBV3-2); 8 bases fit TRBD1. Germline lookup yields CDR1 LGHDT and CDR2 YNNKEL (reference sequence). This CDR3 has 14 residues. After removal of 3 bases from V and 4 bases from J, the junction contained 2 bases not matched to a gene. As DNA, the CDR3 is TGTGCCAGCAGCCAGGGGGACAGGGGAAACACCATATATTTT. Translated: CASSQGDRGNTIYF.

The chain joins TRBV25-1 to TRBJ1-5; D gene uncertain. Germline CDR1 MGHDK, CDR2 SYGVNS. The CDR3 is made up of 15 amino acids. With 4 bases removed from V and 0 bases from J, the gap between germline ends came to 10 bases. The CDR3 DNA is TGTGCCAGCAGTGTATCGGGAGATAGCAATCAGCCCCAGCATTTT. It is translated as CASSVSGDSNQPQHF.

The J gene is TRBJ1-5, the V gene TRBV27; TRBD1 matches 7 bases. CDR1 MNHEY and CDR2 SMNVEV come from the germline V gene (reference sequence). V dropped 4 bases and J dropped 4; count of bases not matched to a gene: 16. The CDR3 length is 18 residues. The CDR3 is CASSSQSLQGKWNQPQHF. DNA for the CDR3: TGTGCCAGCAGTTCTCAGTCCTTACAGGGGAAATGGAATCAGCCCCAGCATTTT.

The sample holds many counts of this clone. The chain couples TRBV4-3 to TRBJ1-5, with D possibly being TRBD1 (5 bases). Trimming pared 4 bases from V and 4 bases from J, leaving 14 bases between. Germline assignment: CDR1 LGHNA and CDR2 YSLEER. The CDR3 contains 15 residues. CDR3 DNA: TGCGCCAGCAGCCTCCGAAGGGGTGTAAATCAGCCCCAGCATTTT. Translation gives CASSLRRGVNQPQHF.

This chain links TRBV9 with TRBJ2-5; 7 nucleotides line up with TRBD2. The germline V gene has CDR1 SGDLS and CDR2 YYNGEE. V lost 4 bases to trimming and J lost 1 base; unmatched junction nucleotides: 7. This CDR3 comprises 15 residues. The DNA for the CDR3 is TGTGCCAGCAGCCCGCCCGGGACTACCCAAGAGACCCAGTACTTC. As protein: CASSPPGTTQETQYF. The whole variable domain, remainder taken from reference TRBV9 and TRBJ2-5, is DSGVTQTPKHLITATGQRVTLRCSPRSGDLSVYWYQQSLDQGLQFLIQYYNGEERAKGNILERFSAQQFPDLHSELNLSSLELGDSALYFCASSPPGTTQETQYFGPGTRLLVL.

The chain is built from TRBV6-1 and TRBJ1-3; the match to TRBD1 covers 7 bases. CDR3 length: 16 amino acids. The V gene end was trimmed by 4 bases and the J gene end by 4 bases; junction bases not matched to a gene: 10. Germline assignment: CDR1 MNHNS and CDR2 SASEGT. The CDR3 spells CASSALSGQWGNTIYF. The CDR3 DNA sequence: TGTGCCAGCAGTGCTTTATCGGGACAGTGGGGAAACACCATATATTTT.

This chain links TRBV18 with TRBJ2-6; tentative D call: TRBD1 (5 bases). Germline-derived CDR1 and CDR2 are KGHSH and LQKENI. This CDR3 region has 18 residues. The ends were cut back, 3 bases at V and 0 bases at J, with 15 bases in the middle. CDR3 residues: CASSPAGHLSSGANVLTF. CDR3 DNA: TGTGCCAGCTCACCCGCCGGACACCTAAGCTCTGGGGCCAACGTCCTGACTTTC.

The count of this clone is one. V gene TRBV2 combines with J gene TRBJ1-2, with a possible D match to TRBD1 (5 bases). This CDR3 has 13 amino acids. Trimming stripped 6 bases from V and 4 bases from J, with 12 bases between. Germline CDR1 and CDR2: SNHLY and FYNNEI. The CDR3 DNA sequence: TGTGCCAGCAGGGGGGGGGTAACCTATGGCTACACCTTC. It yields the protein CASRGGVTYGYTF. Full variable domain (outside the CDR3, taken from reference TRBV2 and TRBJ1-2): EPEVTQTPSHQVTQMGQEVILRCVPISNHLYFYWYRQILGQKVEFLVSFYNNEISEKSEIFDDQFSVERPDGSNFTLKIRSTKLEDSAMYFCASRGGVTYGYTFGSGTRLTVV.